The 25 T cell receptor beta chains in this list originate from one sample, sequenced in a study of human T cells and chemical hapten exposure. The time point is: patch test 3, about 24 weeks after DPC sensitization. Treatment of the sample: therapeutic diphenylcyclopropenone sensitization with weekly scalp DPC. TCRdb re-called the RACE reads through MiXCR, storing one row per CDR3 protein. The sample lists 85,000 to 100,000 distinct CDR3 sequences; 25% to 30% were seen once. The sequenced sample was whole blood, obtained in connection with sensitization to the hapten diphenylcyclopropenone (DPC). Every receptor here comes from a man aged 35 to 55 with alopecia areata. Some clones in this sample may be carry-over from other donors' samples.

The rearrangement uses TRBV21-1 and TRBJ2-7; the table calls TRBD2, which could not be checked here. TRBV21-1 is classified as a pseudogene. This CDR3 is built from 15 residues. The CDR3 sequence: CASSKDRARAYEQYF. In nucleotides, the CDR3 is TGTGCCAGCAGCAAAGATAGGGCCAGAGCCTACGAGCAGTACTTC.

This clonotype was counted ten times or more. The V call is TRBV28, the J call TRBJ2-7; D unresolved. This CDR3 comprises 13 residues. CDR1 is MDHEN, CDR2 SYDVKM, per germline. V was pared by 2 bases and J by 2 bases, with 7 bases between. The CDR3 nucleotides are TGTGCCAGCAGTTTACTACAGCCCTACGAGCAGTACTTC. As protein: CASSLLQPYEQYF.

This clonotype came up a few times. The J gene is TRBJ1-5, the V gene TRBV2; 7 bases are shared with TRBD1. Germline values: CDR1 SNHLY, CDR2 FYNNEI. With V trimmed by 7 bases and J by 4 bases, 7 bases remained unmatched. The CDR3 contains 14 residues. The CDR3 sequence: CASKLSGGNQPQHF. In DNA, the CDR3 is TGTGCCAGCAAATTATCAGGGGGTAATCAGCCCCAGCATTTT.

The chain recombines TRBV7-9 with TRBJ2-1, with TRBD2 matching 9 bases. V shed 5 bases, J shed 3 bases, and the junction held 8 bases outside the gene matches. CDR1 and CDR2 from the germline V gene are SEHNR and FQNEAQ (reference sequence). This CDR3 contains 16 residues. The CDR3 coding sequence is TGTGCCAGCAGCGGAGTAGCGGGAGCCTGCTACAATGAGCAGTTCTTC. Translation gives CASSGVAGACYNEQFF.

The chain joins TRBV7-2 to TRBJ2-7; a possible D gene is TRBD2 (6 bases). This CDR3 is 14 amino acids long. Looked up from germline, CDR1 is SGHTA and CDR2 is FQGNSA. The V end was cut by 3 bases, the J end by 2 bases, with 11 bases between. The CDR3 nucleotides are TGTGCCAGCAGCTTCCGGGAGCACACCTACGAGCAGTACTTC. Encoded protein: CASSFREHTYEQYF.

The gene calls are TRBV7-9 and TRBJ2-2; D gene uncertain. CDR1 is SEHNR and CDR2 is FQNEAQ in the germline V gene (reference sequence). This CDR3 comprises 13 residues. The V end was cut by 3 bases, the J end by 2 bases, with 4 bases between. CDR3 sequence: CASSFSNTGELFF. Here the CDR3 DNA reads TGTGCCAGCAGCTTTAGCAACACCGGGGAGCTGTTTTTT.

The table lists this clonotype with a few counts. This chain connects TRBV20-1 to TRBJ2-2; TRBD2 aligns across 9 bases. Germline CDR1 DFQATT, CDR2 SNEGSKA (reference sequence). This CDR3 is built from 16 residues. The J segment lost 5 bases and the V segment lost 1 base, leaving 8 bases of the junction unmatched. The CDR3, as DNA: TGCAGTGCTAGAGTTCCAGCGGGAGGCCAAACCGGGGAGCTGTTTTTT. Residues: CSARVPAGGQTGELFF.

The V and J genes are TRBV20-1 and TRBJ2-7, with D possibly TRBD2 on 5 matching bases. The CDR3 is 13 amino acids. With 2 bases removed from V and 7 bases from J, the gap between germline ends came to 15 bases. Germline CDR1 DFQATT, CDR2 SNEGSKA (reference sequence). Here the CDR3 DNA reads TGCAGTGCTAGATTAACGGGGTGCCGAGAGCAGTACTTC. Amino acids: CSARLTGCREQYF.

Of note for this clonotype: The conserved phenylalanine or tryptophan is not found at the CDR3 terminus, so this likely reflects a read error. CDR3 in DNA: TGTGCCAGCAACCTAGACAGTTTAAATCAGCCCCAGCATTTG. It translates to CASNLDSLNQPQHL. The chain joins TRBV28 to TRBJ1-5; a possible D gene is TRBD1 (5 bases). The CDR3 extends over 14 amino acids. The ends were cut back, 7 bases at V and 4 bases at J, with 14 bases in the middle. Germline V gene sequence: CDR1 MDHEN, CDR2 SYDVKM.

The chain carries TRBV6-5 and TRBJ1-5; weak D call: TRBD1 (6 bases). V was shortened by 5 bases and J by 3 bases, with 14 bases between the two germline ends. CDR3 size: 15 residues. Germline V gene lookup returns CDR1 MNHEY and CDR2 SVGAGI. The DNA for the CDR3 is TGTGCCAGCAGTAGGGACACTCCAATCAATCAGCCCCAGCATTTT. This encodes CASSRDTPINQPQHF.

This clonotype was seen only once. This chain's CDR3 is CASSPRTGSPSYEQYF. The CDR3 DNA reads TGTGCCAGCTCACCGAGAACAGGGTCCCCCTCTTACGAGCAGTACTTC. The chain joins TRBV18 to TRBJ2-7, with D possibly TRBD1 on 6 matching bases. Germline V lookup: CDR1 KGHSH, CDR2 LQKENI. This CDR3 is 16 amino acids long. Trimming cost V 3 bases and J 4 bases, with 19 bases left between them.

This clonotype has only a few counts. The chain employs TRBV5-4 and TRBJ2-3; the match to TRBD1 covers 7 bases. Germline CDR1 and CDR2: SGHNT and YYREEE (reference sequence). Trimming removed 4 bases from V and 1 base from J; junction bases left unmatched: 12. The CDR3 is made up of 17 amino acids. CDR3: CASSRPKQGIGTDTQYF. The DNA of the CDR3 is TGTGCCAGCAGCCGACCCAAACAGGGGATTGGCACAGATACGCAGTATTTT.

The CDR3 nucleotides read TGTGCCAGCAGCCAAAATTATCAGCCCCAGCATTTT. Translating gives CASSQNYQPQHF. The rearrangement links TRBV7-8 to TRBJ1-5; D gene unclear. This CDR3 comprises 12 residues. Germline CDR1 reads SGHVS; CDR2 reads FQNEAQ. Trimming pared 5 bases from V and 5 bases from J, leaving 7 bases between.

This clonotype was observed a handful of times. The chain employs TRBV14 and TRBJ1-4; weak D call: TRBD1 (5 bases). The CDR3 sequence is 15 residues long. Looked up from germline, CDR1 is SGHDN and CDR2 is FVKESK. V shed 1 base and J shed 8 bases, with 14 bases lying between them. In DNA form, the CDR3 reads TGTGCCAGCAGCCAAGTTACAGCCTGGGACGAAAAACTGTTTTTT. It translates to CASSQVTAWDEKLFF.

The chain combines TRBV28 with TRBJ2-3, with 11 bases matching TRBD2. Germline-derived CDR1 and CDR2 are MDHEN and SYDVKM. This CDR3 spans 16 amino acids. J gave up 5 bases and V 2 bases, and 6 bases lay outside the gene matches. The CDR3 is CASSLPSSGRKDTQYF. CDR3 sequence (DNA): TGTGCCAGCAGTTTACCCTCTAGCGGGAGGAAAGATACGCAGTATTTT.

The chain carries TRBV5-1 and TRBJ2-7, with a weak D call TRBD1 (6 bases). The CDR3 is 14 amino acids. Germline CDR1 reads SGHRS; CDR2 reads YFSETQ. Trimming left V 4 bases short and J 7 bases short, with 18 bases between. Here the CDR3 DNA reads TGCGCCAGCAGCCCGGACGGACAGTGGGGAGAGCAGTACTTC. Translation gives CASSPDGQWGEQYF.

This clonotype was seen more than once but under ten times. The chain joins TRBV7-3 to TRBJ2-3; D is unclear. Deletions cut 5 bases from V and 4 bases from J, with 7 bases between. Per the germline V gene, CDR1 is SGHTA and CDR2 is FQGTGA. The CDR3 spans 12 residues. The CDR3 nucleotides are TGTGCCAGCAGCGACCGGCCAGATACGCAGTATTTT. Its translation: CASSDRPDTQYF.

The V and J genes are TRBV28 and TRBJ2-1, with 12 nucleotides matching TRBD2. V was clipped by 5 bases and J by 0 bases; unmatched bases: 2. Germline CDR1 MDHEN, CDR2 SYDVKM. CDR3 size: 16 residues. CDR3 residues: CASSPTSGSSYNEQFF. In nucleotides, the CDR3 is TGTGCCAGCAGTCCGACTAGCGGGAGCTCCTACAATGAGCAGTTCTTC. The variable domain in full, with the rest retrieved from reference TRBV28 and TRBJ2-1, is DVKVTQSSRYLVKRTGEKVFLECVQDMDHENMFWYRQDPGLGLRLIYFSYDVKMKEKGDIPEGYSVSREKKERFSLILESASTNQTSMYLCASSPTSGSSYNEQFFGPGTRLTVL.

The CDR3 here is CASSLGGIGTDTQYF. The CDR3 nucleotides are TGTGCCAGCAGTTTGGGCGGGATTGGCACAGATACGCAGTATTTT. The chain carries TRBV27 and TRBJ2-3; tentatively, D is TRBD2 (6 bases). The CDR3 has 15 residues. V was shortened by 3 bases and J by 1 base, with 11 bases between the two germline ends. The germline CDR1 and CDR2 sequences are MNHEY and SMNVEV (reference sequence).

This chain uses TRBV12-3 or TRBV12-4 with TRBJ1-6; D not certain. Trimming took off 3 bases at V and 7 bases at J, with 7 bases between the two ends. This CDR3 comprises 13 residues. The CDR3 region is CASSLGRNSPLHF. CDR3 bases: TGTGCCAGCAGTTTGGGCAGAAATTCACCCCTCCACTTT.

This clonotype was recorded a few times. The chain is built from TRBV5-6 and TRBJ2-1; 9 bases fit TRBD1. CDR3 size: 18 residues. Germline V gene lookup returns CDR1 SGHDT and CDR2 YYEEEE. Unmatched junction bases numbered 19, after V lost 0 bases and J lost 12 bases. The CDR3 sequence is CASSLGVTGGISRSGQFF. The CDR3 region has the DNA TGTGCCAGCAGCTTGGGCGTTACAGGGGGCATAAGTCGGAGTGGGCAGTTCTTC.

The chain is built from TRBV20-1 and TRBJ2-1; D is unresolved. Trimming stripped 3 bases from V and 2 bases from J, with 8 bases between. CDR1 and CDR2 from the germline V gene are DFQATT and SNEGSKA (reference sequence). The CDR3 sequence is 13 residues long. This chain's CDR3 is CSASKGTYNEQFF. The CDR3 nucleotides read TGCAGTGCTAGTAAAGGGACCTACAATGAGCAGTTCTTC.

The CDR3 DNA sequence: TGTGCCAGCAGTTCCCCCTCTAGCGGCTACAATGAGCAGTTCTTC. Translating gives CASSSPSSGYNEQFF. The rearrangement uses TRBV6-5 and TRBJ2-1, with 7 bases lining up with TRBD2. The germline V gene encodes CDR1 MNHEY and CDR2 SVGAGI. Losses at the gene ends were 4 bases for V and 3 bases for J; bases not matched to a gene: 6. The CDR3 spans 15 residues.

This clonotype was observed a handful of times. The chain joins TRBV6-6 to TRBJ2-1, with TRBD1 matching 10 bases. This CDR3 has 17 residues. Germline trimming cut 4 bases from V and 2 bases from J; bases unmatched to any gene: 8. CDR1 and CDR2 (germline): MNHNY, SVGAGI (reference sequence). The CDR3 DNA follows: TGTGCCAGCAGTTCCGTCCGGGGGACAGGGGCCTACAATGAGCAGTTCTTC. Protein: CASSSVRGTGAYNEQFF.

The chain is built from TRBV12-3 or TRBV12-4 and TRBJ2-7; 7 nucleotides agree with TRBD2. After removal of 5 bases from V and 1 base from J, the junction contained 8 bases not matched to a gene. This CDR3 is 15 amino acids long. The CDR3 sequence is CASSRLAAGSYEQYF. CDR3 coding DNA: TGTGCCAGCAGTCGACTAGCAGCGGGTTCCTACGAGCAGTACTTC.